This T cell receptor (beta chain) came from a study of blood T cells in healthy people across ages. Findings of the study overall: It was found that TCR beta diversity correlated strongly with the percentage of naive T cells.

The CDR3 has 13 residues. Collection of around 9.3 milliliters of peripheral blood was performed for each donor. Turning to this clonotype: Its target is not known.

A second PCR, run for about 6 to 11 cycles, used a sample-barcoded 5' primer plus a J-beta primer mix. TCRdb processed the 5' RACE reads anew with MiXCR; each CDR3 protein has one entry. The repertoire holds around 750,000 distinct CDR3 sequences, 40% to 65% seen once, with roughly 40% in the top ten. The rearrangement joins TRBV21-1 to TRBJ2-5. TRBV21-1 counts as a pseudogene. The TCR was taken from an elderly man in good health. Input material: blood. The DNA of the CDR3 is TGTGCCAGCAGCAAAAACTCTATAGAGACCCAGTACTTC. Its protein is CASSKNSIETQYF.